The clone carrying this T cell receptor beta chain is classed as medium-sized (0.01 to 0.1%) by frequency. Its antigen is still unknown. The sample is drawn from a study of T cell clusters in autoimmune cytopenias. Whole-study results and caveats: Clustering suggested that physiological T cell clusters were missing in primary autoimmune cytopenia patients. TRB repertoire shifts in secondary cytopenia and chronic lymphocytic leukemia mostly reflected lymphoma, not autoimmunity.

TRB was amplified by touch-down multiplex PCR, primer pools A and B combined. After re-calling the multiplex PCR reads, TCRdb lists one entry per CDR3 protein, DNA absent. This repertoire includes roughly 5,000 distinct CDR3 sequences. Each sample's input was 250 ng genomic DNA, some 38,000 genome equivalents. This CDR3 is 12 amino acids long. CDR1 and CDR2 from the germline V gene are LNHDA and SQIVND (reference sequence). These data were also reused for a study on T cell repertoires in aging, cancer and after chemotherapy. Turning to that study: The repertoire data cannot show anything about immunological memory following chemotherapy.

This chain connects TRBV19 to TRBJ2-2; TCRdb's D call, TRBD1, is unchecked because there is no DNA. The clonotype was recovered from a human donor in good health. The sequenced material came from peripheral blood. The CDR3 sequence: CASSTRTGELFF.